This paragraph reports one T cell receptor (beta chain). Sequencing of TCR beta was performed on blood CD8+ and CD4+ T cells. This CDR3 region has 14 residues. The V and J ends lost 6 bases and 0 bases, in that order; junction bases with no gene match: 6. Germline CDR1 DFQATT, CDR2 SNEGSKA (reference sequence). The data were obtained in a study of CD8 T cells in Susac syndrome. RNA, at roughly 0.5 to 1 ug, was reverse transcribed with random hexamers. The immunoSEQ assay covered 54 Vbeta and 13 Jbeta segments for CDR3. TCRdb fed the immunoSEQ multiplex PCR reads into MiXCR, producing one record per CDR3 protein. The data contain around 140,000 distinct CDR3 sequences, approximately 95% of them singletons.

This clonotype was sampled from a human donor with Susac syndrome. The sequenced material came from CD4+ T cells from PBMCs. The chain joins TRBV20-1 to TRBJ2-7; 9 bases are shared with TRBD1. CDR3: CSASGDRDSYEQYF. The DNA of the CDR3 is TGCAGTGCCAGTGGGGACAGGGACTCCTACGAGCAGTACTTC.